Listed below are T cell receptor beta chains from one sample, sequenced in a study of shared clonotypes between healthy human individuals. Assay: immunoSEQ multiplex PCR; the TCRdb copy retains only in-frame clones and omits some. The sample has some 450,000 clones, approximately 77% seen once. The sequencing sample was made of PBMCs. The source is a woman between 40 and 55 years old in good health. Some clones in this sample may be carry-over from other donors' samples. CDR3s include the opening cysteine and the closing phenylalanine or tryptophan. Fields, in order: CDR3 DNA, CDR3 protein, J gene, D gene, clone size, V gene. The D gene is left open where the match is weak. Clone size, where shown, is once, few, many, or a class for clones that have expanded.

CDR3nt: TGTGCCAGCAAATCCGGACAGTCTTACGAGGCCCAGCATTTT; CDR3aa: CASKSGQSYEAQHF; j_gene: TRBJ1-5; d_gene: NA; abundance: once; v_gene: TRBV6-6
CDR3nt: TGTGCCAGCAGTGACGTGTTCTCCTACGAGCAGTACTTC; CDR3aa: CASSDVFSYEQYF; j_gene: TRBJ2-7; d_gene: NA; abundance: medium-sized; v_gene: TRBV2
CDR3nt: TGTGCCTGGAGCCCCTCAAATTCACCCCTCCACTTT; CDR3aa: CAWSPSNSPLHF; j_gene: TRBJ1-6; d_gene: NA; abundance: few; v_gene: TRBV30
CDR3nt: TGTGCCAGCAGCTACCAGGCGACGAATGAAAAACTGTTTTTT; CDR3aa: CASSYQATNEKLFF; j_gene: TRBJ1-4; d_gene: NA; abundance: NA; v_gene: TRBV7-2
CDR3nt: TGTGCCAGCAGTTTATCGGGACAGGGGGCCGAGCAGTACTTC; CDR3aa: CASSLSGQGAEQYF; j_gene: TRBJ2-7; d_gene: TRBD1; abundance: once; v_gene: TRBV27
CDR3nt: TGTGCCAGCAGCCGCGACAGGGTCTCCTACGAGCAGTACTTC; CDR3aa: CASSRDRVSYEQYF; j_gene: TRBJ2-7; d_gene: TRBD1; abundance: NA; v_gene: TRBV14
CDR3nt: TGTGCCTGGAGGGACAGGGGTTATGAAAAACTGTTTTTT; CDR3aa: CAWRDRGYEKLFF; j_gene: TRBJ1-4; d_gene: TRBD1; abundance: few; v_gene: TRBV30
CDR3nt: TGCAGCGTTGGCGTCCAGGCCCGCGAGACCCAGTACTTC; CDR3aa: CSVGVQARETQYF; j_gene: TRBJ2-5; d_gene: NA; abundance: NA; v_gene: TRBV29-1
CDR3nt: TGTGCCAGCAGCTTCGGATCTGGACTAGCTGACGAGCAGTACTTC; CDR3aa: CASSFGSGLADEQYF; j_gene: TRBJ2-7; d_gene: TRBD2; abundance: NA; v_gene: TRBV7-6
CDR3nt: TGTGCCAGTGGAGGAGCCTACAATGAGCAGTTCTTC; CDR3aa: CASGGAYNEQFF; j_gene: TRBJ2-1; d_gene: NA; abundance: NA; v_gene: TRBV19
CDR3nt: TGTGCCAGCAGCGTCCACACTAACTCCTACGAGCAGTACTTC; CDR3aa: CASSVHTNSYEQYF; j_gene: TRBJ2-7; d_gene: NA; abundance: NA; v_gene: TRBV9
CDR3nt: TGTGCCAGCTCACCCCGGGACCCCGCCACCCTCACAGATACGCAGTATTTT; CDR3aa: CASSPRDPATLTDTQYF; j_gene: TRBJ2-3; d_gene: NA; abundance: NA; v_gene: TRBV18
CDR3nt: TGTGCCAGTAGTGTTGGACTAGCGGGGCAAGAGACCCAGTACTTC; CDR3aa: CASSVGLAGQETQYF; j_gene: TRBJ2-5; d_gene: TRBD2; abundance: NA; v_gene: TRBV19
CDR3nt: TGTGCCAGCAGTTACTACCGGACAGGGACTGAAGCTTTCTTT; CDR3aa: CASSYYRTGTEAFF; j_gene: TRBJ1-1; d_gene: TRBD1; abundance: NA; v_gene: TRBV6-5
CDR3nt: TGTGCCAGCAGTGGGATATTAGGAGACGGCGAGGCCAGCAATCAGCCCCAGCATTTT; CDR3aa: CASSGILGDGEASNQPQHF; j_gene: TRBJ1-5; d_gene: NA; abundance: NA; v_gene: TRBV2
CDR3nt: TGTGCCAGCAGTGATGCCGGGCTGGATGGGGGGTCATTC; CDR3aa: CASSDAGLDGGSF; j_gene: TRBJ2-7; d_gene: NA; abundance: many; v_gene: TRBV6-1
CDR3nt: TGTGCCAGCAGCTTAGTGGCCGACGAAGCTTTCTTT; CDR3aa: CASSLVADEAFF; j_gene: TRBJ1-1; d_gene: NA; abundance: NA; v_gene: TRBV7-9